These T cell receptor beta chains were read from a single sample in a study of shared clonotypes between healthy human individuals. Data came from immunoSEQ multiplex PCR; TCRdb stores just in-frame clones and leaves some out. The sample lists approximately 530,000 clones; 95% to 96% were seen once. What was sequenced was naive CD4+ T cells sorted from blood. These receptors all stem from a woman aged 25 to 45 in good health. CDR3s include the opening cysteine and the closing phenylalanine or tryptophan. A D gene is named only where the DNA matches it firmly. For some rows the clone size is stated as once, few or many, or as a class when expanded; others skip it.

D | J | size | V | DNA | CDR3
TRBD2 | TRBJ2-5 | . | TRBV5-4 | TGTGCCAGCAGCAGAGGACTAGCGGCCCAAGAGACCCAGTACTTC | CASSRGLAAQETQYF
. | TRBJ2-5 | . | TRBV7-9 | TGTGCCATGAAGGGTCCGACCCCAGAGACCCAGTACTTC | CAMKGPTPETQYF
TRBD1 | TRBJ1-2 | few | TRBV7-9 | TGTGCCAGCAGCCCTGACAGGGACGGCTATGGCTACACCTTC | CASSPDRDGYGYTF
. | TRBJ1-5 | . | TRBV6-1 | TGTGCCAGCGGGGCAGTCAGGGCCGGTCAGCCCCAGCATTTT | CASGAVRAGQPQHF
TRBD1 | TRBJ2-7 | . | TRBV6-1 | TGTGCCAGCAGCATAACCGGGACAGGGGTCGAGCAGTACTTC | CASSITGTGVEQYF
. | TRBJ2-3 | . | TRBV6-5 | TGTGCCAGCACTAGCACAGATACGCAGTATTTT | CASTSTDTQYF
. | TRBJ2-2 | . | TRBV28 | TGTGCCAGCAGAACCCTAGCGACCGGGGAGCTGTTTTTT | CASRTLATGELFF
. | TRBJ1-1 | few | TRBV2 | TGTGCCAGCAGTATGGACAGTGAAGCTTTCTTT | CASSMDSEAFF
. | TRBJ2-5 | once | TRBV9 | TGTGCCAGCAGCGGCCTAGGCGTCCAAGAGACCCAGTACTTC | CASSGLGVQETQYF
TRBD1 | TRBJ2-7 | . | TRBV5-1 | TGCGCCAGCAGCTTAACGGACAGGGCTGGATACGAGCAGTACTTC | CASSLTDRAGYEQYF
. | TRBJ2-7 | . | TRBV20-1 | TGCAGTGTCACAGGGCCCTACGAGCAGTACTTC | CSVTGPYEQYF
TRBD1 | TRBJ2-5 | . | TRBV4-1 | TGCGCCAGCAGCCGAGGGACAGCAAAACAAGAGACCCAGTACTTC | CASSRGTAKQETQYF
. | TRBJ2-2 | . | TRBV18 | TGTGCCAGCTCACAGACCGGGGAGCTGTTTTTT | CASSQTGELFF
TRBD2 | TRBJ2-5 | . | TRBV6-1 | TGTGCCAGCAGTACCGGACTAGCGGGAGGTGAGACCCAGTACTTC | CASSTGLAGGETQYF
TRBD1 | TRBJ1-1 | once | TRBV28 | TGTGCCAGCAGCCCGAATGGACAGGGCCGGTCTAACACTGAAGCTTTCTTT | CASSPNGQGRSNTEAFF
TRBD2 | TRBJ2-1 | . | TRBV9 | TGTGCCAGTCAAGCGGGAGGCTCCTACAATGAGCAGTTCTTC | CASQAGGSYNEQFF